The rows below give T cell receptor beta chains drawn from one sample of a study of human T cells and chemical hapten exposure. A single record per CDR3 protein comes from TCRdb applying MiXCR to the RACE reads. Here the sample spans tens of thousands of distinct CDR3 sequences, around 10% being singletons. Specimen: whole blood, collected in connection with sensitization to the hapten diphenylcyclopropenone (DPC). The receptors originated from a woman in her thirties or forties with alopecia areata. Some clones in this sample may be carry-over from other donors' samples. Each CDR3 is given with its conserved first and last residue.

TRBV18	TRBJ1-4	CASSLKPATNEKLFF
TRBV7-2	TRBJ1-2	CASSLGRVYGYTF
TRBV9	TRBJ2-3	CASSPRSGGAQDTQYF
TRBV18	TRBJ1-1	CASSPQGGDTEAFF
TRBV7-6	TRBJ1-3	CASSLGGWDRGNTIYF
TRBV5-6	TRBJ2-2	CASRGPNTGELFF
TRBV7-2	TRBJ1-1	CASRTPDRDSSEAFF
TRBV10-2	TRBJ2-2	CASSRTSAGELFF
TRBV7-2	TRBJ2-3	CASGRQASRTDTQYF
TRBV6-2/TRBV6-3	TRBJ1-5	CASSVGTGGGPQHF
TRBV15	TRBJ2-5	CATSRDLSRETQYF
TRBV4-1	TRBJ2-7	CASSPAGGGPHEQYF
TRBV9	TRBJ1-2	CASTREGQQRVYGYTF
TRBV7-8	TRBJ2-4	CASSFSVSGGPIAKNIQYF
TRBV6-2/TRBV6-3	TRBJ2-5	CASSNTGVKETQYF
TRBV25-1	TRBJ2-3	CASSPQGADTQYF
TRBV3-1	TRBJ1-1	CASRAVTGGTNTEAFF
TRBV28	TRBJ2-7	CASSLPPGQLDEQYF
TRBV4-3	TRBJ2-2	CASSQELSGGAVGELFF
TRBV20-1	TRBJ2-3	CSARDPGSADTQYF
TRBV5-5	TRBJ1-1	CASRDPGQRMNTEAFF
TRBV14	TRBJ1-2	CASSQNRGPGYTF
TRBV5-1	TRBJ1-1	CASSFTPGQGNTEAFF
TRBV14	TRBJ2-7	CASSVTASYEQYF
TRBV11-2	TRBJ2-2	CASSQDSFTGELFF
TRBV6-5	TRBJ1-5	CASQKGARNQPQHF
TRBV19	TRBJ1-1	CASSTRDRNTEAFF
TRBV12-3/TRBV12-4	TRBJ1-1	CASRRTGIRVTEAFF
TRBV5-5	TRBJ1-2	CASSLVQGFYGYTF
TRBV5-4	TRBJ2-4	CASSATAGNIQYF
TRBV29-1	TRBJ1-3	CSVTSGSSGNTIYF
TRBV4-3	TRBJ1-2	CASSQDWTVGYGYTF
TRBV5-8	TRBJ1-5	CASSSGRTLRGNQPQHF
TRBV5-1	TRBJ2-7	CASSIGTAVYEQYF
TRBV28	TRBJ2-7	CASSWPLGEQYF
TRBV7-7	TRBJ2-1	CASSTGTGLHNEQFF
TRBV20-1	TRBJ2-3	CSATVAGGPNTDTQYF
TRBV20-1	TRBJ2-3	CSARGAGALGDTQYF
TRBV10-3	TRBJ1-1	CAISATRAGTEAFF
TRBV12-3/TRBV12-4	TRBJ2-1	CASSPGTSGFGEQFF
TRBV4-1	TRBJ2-2	CASSQDRAGAYTGELFF
TRBV4-3	TRBJ2-2	CASSQDWRGQRELFF
TRBV20-1	TRBJ1-1	CSARGRGIRSTEAFF
TRBV7-2	TRBJ2-1	CASSLYRKEQFF
TRBV6-6	TRBJ1-1	CASSYESREMKTEAFF
TRBV4-3	TRBJ2-6	CASSQALSVSGANVLTF
TRBV5-6	TRBJ1-5	CASSFGLGNQPQHF
TRBV20-1	TRBJ2-3	CSARVLAGGRNTQYF